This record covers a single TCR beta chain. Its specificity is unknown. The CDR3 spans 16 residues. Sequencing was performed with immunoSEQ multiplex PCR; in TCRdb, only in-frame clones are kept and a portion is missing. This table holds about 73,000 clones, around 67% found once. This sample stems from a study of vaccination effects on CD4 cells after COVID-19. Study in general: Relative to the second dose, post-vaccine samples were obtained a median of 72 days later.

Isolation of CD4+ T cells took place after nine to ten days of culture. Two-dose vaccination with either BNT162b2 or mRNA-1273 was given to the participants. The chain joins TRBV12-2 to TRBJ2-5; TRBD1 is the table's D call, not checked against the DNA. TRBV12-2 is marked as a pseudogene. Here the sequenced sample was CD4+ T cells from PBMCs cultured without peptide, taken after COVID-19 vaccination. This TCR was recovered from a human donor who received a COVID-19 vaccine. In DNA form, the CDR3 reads TGTGCAAGTCGCTTAGCCTCAGGGGGTTGGGCGGAGACCCAGTACTTC. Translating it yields CASRLASGGWAETQYF.